This TCR beta chain originates from a study of CD8 T cells in ankylosing spondylitis. Notes on the study in general: For ankylosing spondylitis blood, a TCR beta motif of under 10 highly homologous variants appeared characteristic.

This CDR3 is 15 amino acids long. Germline V gene data show CDR1 as MNHEY and CDR2 as SMNVEV (reference sequence). Trimming took 1 base from V and 4 from J, leaving 13 bases between them. MiXCR, applied by TCRdb to the 5' RACE reads, yields one record per CDR3 protein. The sample includes 500,000 to 650,000 distinct CDR3 sequences, about 5.7% of them seen just once. This clonotype was observed at least ten times. Its antigen is unidentified. The sequence was collected from a male donor with ankylosing spondylitis. Sequencing input: blood, either unsorted or a sorted T cell fraction (not recorded which). V usage is TRBV27 and J usage is TRBJ1-1, with D possibly being TRBD1 (6 bases). This CDR3 reads CASSLFRGPGTEAFF. CDR3 bases: TGTGCCAGCAGTTTATTCCGGGGGCCGGGCACTGAAGCTTTCTTT.